What follows are 27 T cell receptor beta chains derived from one specimen sequenced in a study of regulatory T cells in long-lasting Graves disease. Time point meaning: persistent/refractory GD, antithyroid drugs over 5 years with positive TRAb. Extracted RNA from PBMCs served as the source of the TCR library. Building the TCR beta libraries relied on iRepertoire HTBI primers, and CDR3 regions underwent Arm-PCR. One entry per CDR3 protein, called by TCRdb with MiXCR from the multiplex PCR reads. The table lists a few hundred thousand distinct CDR3 sequences, about 22% of them singletons, with roughly 7.1% in the top ten. Sequencing was performed on peripheral blood mononuclear cells (PBMCs), taken when the disease was refractory, from a patient treated with antithyroid drugs. These receptors all come from a female donor with Graves disease.

V gene TRBV20-1 combines with J gene TRBJ1-1, with 7 bases identical to TRBD1. This CDR3 comprises 16 residues. V trimming: 0 bases; J trimming: 5 bases; junction bases outside the gene matches: 12. Germline CDR1 is DFQATT and CDR2 is SNEGSKA (reference sequence). For the CDR3, the DNA is TGCAGTGCTAGAGATGGTAGGGGGCGAGGGGGTACTGAAGCTTTCTTT. It is translated as CSARDGRGRGGTEAFF.

The chain has TRBV19 and TRBJ2-7; 8 positions match TRBD1. The CDR3 runs 14 residues. Trimming took 4 bases from V and 3 from J; bases not matched to a gene: 5. Germline CDR1 LNHDA, CDR2 SQIVND (reference sequence). The CDR3 here is CASSNRDRRYEQYF. In nucleotides, the CDR3 is TGTGCCAGTAGTAACCGGGACAGGCGCTACGAGCAGTACTTC.

This clonotype appeared many times. Here the CDR3 DNA reads TGTGCCAGCAGTTACTCGTGGGGCACGTACGAGCAGTACTTC. This encodes CASSYSWGTYEQYF. V usage is TRBV6-6 and J usage is TRBJ2-7, with D tentatively TRBD1 (5 bases). CDR1 and CDR2 (germline): MNHNY, SVGAGI (reference sequence). Deletions cut 0 bases from V and 4 bases from J, with 10 bases between. The CDR3 contains 14 residues.

The table lists this clonotype with many counts. The chain uses TRBV28 and TRBJ1-4; D unclear. Germline V gene data show CDR1 as MDHEN and CDR2 as SYDVKM. Trimming removed 1 base from V and 5 bases from J, with 14 bases in between. This CDR3 has 16 amino acids. The CDR3 DNA sequence: TGTGCCAGCAGTTTATCCACCGGCAGGAGGAATGAAAAACTGTTTTTT. This gives the protein CASSLSTGRRNEKLFF. The full variable domain, its missing parts supplied by reference TRBV28 and TRBJ1-4, is DVKVTQSSRYLVKRTGEKVFLECVQDMDHENMFWYRQDPGLGLRLIYFSYDVKMKEKGDIPEGYSVSREKKERFSLILESASTNQTSMYLCASSLSTGRRNEKLFFGSGTQLSVL.

J is TRBJ1-1 and V is TRBV18; D ambiguous. The V end lost 6 bases, the J end lost 3 bases, and 11 bases lay between the germline ends. This CDR3 region has 13 residues. Per germline, CDR1 KGHSH and CDR2 LQKENI. CDR3 sequence (DNA): TGTGCCAGCTCTTCAGCAGAGGACACTGAAGCTTTCTTT. It translates to CASSSAEDTEAFF.

This clonotype was seen many times. The rearrangement joins TRBV11-2 to TRBJ1-5; D is ambiguous. CDR1 and CDR2 from the germline V gene are SGHAT and FQNNGV. V lost 5 bases, J lost 10 bases, and 9 bases lay in between. This CDR3 contains 11 residues. CDR3 in amino acids: CASSDGPPQHF. CDR3 sequence (DNA): TGTGCCAGCAGCGACGGACCTCCCCAGCATTTT.

This clonotype was observed many times. The rearrangement joins TRBV27 to TRBJ1-5; the match to TRBD1 covers 7 bases. V dropped 3 bases and J dropped 7; count of bases not matched to a gene: 6. CDR3 length equals 14 residues. Germline lookup yields CDR1 MNHEY and CDR2 SMNVEV (reference sequence). CDR3 bases: TGTGCCAGCAGTTTTGCCACAGGGGAACAGCCCCAGCATTTT. As protein: CASSFATGEQPQHF.

In its sample, this clonotype was seen many times. This chain links TRBV19 with TRBJ1-1; D is uncertain. The CDR3 consists of 14 residues. The V and J ends lost 3 bases and 4 bases respectively, with 12 bases between them. CDR1 is LNHDA and CDR2 is SQIVND in the germline V gene (reference sequence). The CDR3: CASSMVGPTTEAFF. The CDR3 DNA is TGTGCCAGTAGTATGGTAGGGCCCACCACTGAAGCTTTCTTT.

This clonotype was detected ten times or more. The chain has TRBV28 and TRBJ2-7; D might be TRBD2 (6 bases). Germline-derived CDR1 and CDR2 are MDHEN and SYDVKM. The V and J ends lost 4 bases and 2 bases respectively, with 18 bases between them. This CDR3 has 16 residues. The CDR3 spells CASSSSSAGSPYEQYF. CDR3 in DNA: TGTGCCAGCAGTTCCTCTTCAGCCGGGAGTCCCTACGAGCAGTACTTC.

A remark on this clonotype: A read error is possible here, since a much larger clone lies one base away. Since the CDR3 does not end with the conserved phenylalanine or tryptophan, this likely comes from a read error. This chain uses TRBV11-2 with TRBJ1-1, with unresolved D. The CDR3 is 16 residues long. CDR1 SGHAT and CDR2 FQNNGV come from the germline V gene. Between the trimmed V and J ends, which lost 0 bases and 3 bases, there was a span of 14 bases. The CDR3 here is CASSLDQLVIDTEAFL. CDR3 nucleotide sequence: TGTGCCAGCAGCTTAGATCAATTGGTAATTGACACTGAAGCTTTCCTT.

The sample holds many counts of this clonotype. This chain links TRBV11-2 with TRBJ1-3; the D is unclear. Trimming removed 2 bases at V and 4 bases at J, with 9 bases between. The CDR3 is made up of 14 amino acids. Germline-derived CDR1 and CDR2 are SGHAT and FQNNGV. This CDR3 is CASSLIPGGNTIYF. The CDR3 DNA reads TGTGCCAGCAGCTTAATCCCAGGCGGAAACACCATATATTTT.

This clonotype was counted ten times or more. This chain uses TRBV11-2 with TRBJ2-5, with D possibly TRBD2 on 6 matching bases. Germline CDR1 SGHAT, CDR2 FQNNGV. This CDR3 contains 16 residues. Trimming removed 4 bases from V and 6 bases from J, with 21 bases in between. CDR3 region: CASSSFWAWGGQTQYF. In DNA form, the CDR3 reads TGTGCCAGCAGCTCCTTTTGGGCCTGGGGAGGCCAGACCCAGTACTTC.

This clonotype showed up many times. For the CDR3, the DNA is TGTGCCAGCAAGGGCAGGCTCTATGGCTACACCTTC. Its translation is CASKGRLYGYTF. V is TRBV12-3 or TRBV12-4 and J is TRBJ1-2, with no clear D. The length of the CDR3 is 12 residues. V was pared by 7 bases and J by 4 bases, with 10 bases between.

This clonotype was picked up a small number of times. The chain combines TRBV5-1 with TRBJ2-6; D is uncertain. V lost 3 bases, J lost 4 bases, and 5 bases lay in between. CDR1 is SGHRS, CDR2 YFSETQ, per germline. The CDR3 extends over 13 amino acids. CDR3 in amino acids: CASSSEGANVLTF. CDR3 DNA: TGCGCCAGCAGCTCGGAAGGGGCCAACGTCCTGACTTTC.

This clonotype was seen at least ten times. CDR3 sequence (DNA): TGTGCCAGCAGCCCCGGGGGTGCAGGGGTCTTGGGGGAGACCCAGTACTTC. This gives the protein CASSPGGAGVLGETQYF. The V gene is TRBV11-2, the J gene TRBJ2-5; D assignment may be TRBD1 or TRBD2 (6 bases each). Germline lookup yields CDR1 SGHAT and CDR2 FQNNGV. V gave up 5 bases and J gave up 5 bases, with 24 bases separating them. The CDR3 runs 17 residues. The entire variable domain, with the rest obtained from reference TRBV11-2 and TRBJ2-5, is as follows: EAGVAQSPRYKIIEKRQSVAFWCNPISGHATLYWYQQILGQGPKLLIQFQNNGVVDDSQLPKDRFSAERLKGVDSTLKIQPAKLEDSAVYLCASSPGGAGVLGETQYFGPGTRLLVL.

This clonotype was counted a few times. The gene calls are TRBV2 and TRBJ2-7; a possible D gene is TRBD1 (8 bases). The germline CDR1 and CDR2 sequences are SNHLY and FYNNEI. The ends were cut back, 6 bases at V and 5 bases at J, with 17 bases in the middle. The CDR3 spans 14 residues. Here the CDR3 reads CASRAGTGRDEQYF. In DNA, the CDR3 is TGTGCCAGCAGAGCGGGGACAGGAAGGGACGAGCAGTACTTC.

This clonotype was seen ten or more times. The gene calls are TRBV28 and TRBJ1-1; D is unclear. This CDR3 is built from 15 residues. Trimming cost V 3 bases and J 0 bases, with 11 bases left between them. Looked up from germline, CDR1 is MDHEN and CDR2 is SYDVKM. For the CDR3, the DNA is TGTGCCAGCAGTTTGAACCTCGGGGTGAACACTGAAGCTTTCTTT. Encoded protein: CASSLNLGVNTEAFF.

Many counts were recorded for this clonotype. V usage is TRBV3-1 and J usage is TRBJ1-5, with unresolved D. Germline CDR1 reads LGHDT; CDR2 reads YNNKEL (reference sequence). There are 12 residues in the CDR3. Trimming stripped 3 bases from V and 9 bases from J, with 9 bases between. CDR3 loop: CASSQGVLPQHF. For the CDR3, the DNA is TGTGCCAGCAGCCAGGGCGTGCTGCCCCAGCATTTT.

The chain uses TRBV10-3 and TRBJ1-1; 8 bases are shared with TRBD1. CDR3 length: 14 residues. After removal of 0 bases from V and 4 bases from J, the junction contained 1 base not matched to a gene. The V gene's germline CDR1 is ENHRY and CDR2 SYGVKD. For the CDR3, the DNA is TGTGCCATCAGTGAGTCGACAGGGGCCACTGAAGCTTTCTTT. Its translation: CAISESTGATEAFF.

This clonotype was recorded a few times. The chain employs TRBV11-3 and TRBJ2-7; 10 bases align to TRBD1. V shed 5 bases, J shed 4 bases, and the junction held 14 bases outside the gene matches. Looked up from germline, CDR1 is SGHNT and CDR2 is YENEEA. The CDR3 loop spans 17 amino acids. The CDR3 nucleotides are TGTGCCAGCAGCCAACAGCCCGGGACAGGGGCCCCGTACGAGCAGTACTTC. Its translation: CASSQQPGTGAPYEQYF.

This clonotype was recorded many times. V and J are TRBV24-1 and TRBJ2-7; D unresolved. CDR1 is KGHDR and CDR2 is SFDVKD in the germline V gene. The CDR3 spans 12 residues. V was cut by 6 bases and J by 3 bases, with 8 bases left in between. CDR3 nucleotide sequence: TGTGCCACCAGTAACGCTAACTACGAGCAGTACTTC. As protein: CATSNANYEQYF.

The chain links TRBV4-3 to TRBJ2-7; a weak D match, TRBD2 (6 bases). This CDR3 region has 15 residues. Germline lookup yields CDR1 LGHNA and CDR2 YSLEER. V was trimmed by 3 bases and J by 2 bases, leaving 14 bases between them. This chain's CDR3 is CASSQDASDPYEQYF. The CDR3 bases are TGCGCCAGCAGCCAGGACGCTAGCGACCCCTACGAGCAGTACTTC.

The chain couples TRBV15 to TRBJ1-1; the D is unclear. Germline V gene sequence: CDR1 LNHNV, CDR2 YYDKDF (reference sequence). CDR3 length equals 13 residues. The germline V and J ends were trimmed by 8 bases and 5 bases, with 15 bases remaining between them. CDR3 in amino acids: CATGIRVSTEAFF. CDR3 coding DNA: TGTGCCACCGGCATTAGGGTTTCAACTGAAGCTTTCTTT.

In its sample, this clonotype was seen a few times. The chain recombines TRBV24-1 with TRBJ1-1, with unresolved D. Trimming cost V 4 bases and J 9 bases, with 17 bases left between them. The germline V gene encodes CDR1 KGHDR and CDR2 SFDVKD. The CDR3 covers 14 residues. In DNA form, the CDR3 reads TGTGCCACCAGTGACCGAAGGGCGGAAGACAAAGCTTTCTTT. It codes for CATSDRRAEDKAFF.

This clonotype was recorded many times. This chain uses TRBV7-2 with TRBJ1-1, with a tentative D call TRBD1 (6 bases). The CDR3 sequence is 14 residues long. V lost 1 base, J lost 6 bases, and 12 bases lay in between. The germline gives CDR1 SGHTA, CDR2 FQGNSA. This CDR3 reads CASSLVGGSAEAFF. The CDR3 nucleotides are TGTGCCAGCAGCTTAGTAGGGGGAAGCGCTGAAGCTTTCTTT.

In nucleotides, the CDR3 is TGTGCCAGCGGCCTAGACAGGACTATCGAGCAGTTCTTC. Translated, it gives CASGLDRTIEQFF. V is TRBV2 and J is TRBJ2-1; tentatively, D is TRBD1 or TRBD2 (6 bases each). CDR3 length: 13 amino acids. Trimming left V 8 bases short and J 10 bases short, with 18 bases between. Germline-derived CDR1 and CDR2 are SNHLY and FYNNEI.

The V call is TRBV10-3, the J call TRBJ1-5, with a possible D match to TRBD1 (5 bases). The ends were cut back, 4 bases at V and 5 bases at J, with 12 bases in the middle. Germline loops: CDR1 ENHRY, CDR2 SYGVKD. This CDR3 has 14 residues. The CDR3 sequence: CAISGGGVDQPQHF. As DNA, the CDR3 is TGTGCCATCAGTGGGGGGGGGGTTGATCAGCCCCAGCATTTT.